A single sample gave rise to the 8 T cell receptor beta chains below, sequenced in a study of technical replicates of blood from a handful of donors. Clones were read by immunoSEQ multiplex PCR, and TCRdb kept only the in-frame ones, dropping some. Here the sample spans roughly 100,000 clones, approximately 94% being singletons. The sequencing sample was made of T cells isolated from PBMCs. These receptors were collected from a human donor in good health.

The chain combines TRBV15 with TRBJ2-1; TRBD2 agrees at 8 bases. The CDR3 has 16 amino acids. V lost 2 bases, J lost 3 bases, and 6 bases stayed unmatched. Germline V gene lookup returns CDR1 LNHNV and CDR2 YYDKDF (reference sequence). The CDR3 DNA reads TGTGCCACCAGCAGACTAGAAAGCGGGAGCTACAATGAGCAGTTCTTC. Its translation is CATSRLESGSYNEQFF.

This chain joins TRBV6-1 and TRBJ1-2, with a weak D call TRBD1 (6 bases). Germline V gene data show CDR1 as MNHNS and CDR2 as SASEGT. V lost 6 bases and J 3 bases, leaving 8 bases between the germline ends. The CDR3 covers 12 residues. CDR3 coding DNA: TGTGCCAGCAGGGGGGCACACTATGGCTACACCTTC. It encodes CASRGAHYGYTF.

The chain combines TRBV11-2 with TRBJ2-3, with D maybe TRBD2 (6 bases). CDR1 SGHAT and CDR2 FQNNGV come from the germline V gene. The CDR3 loop spans 18 amino acids. Trimming removed 3 bases from V and 2 bases from J, with 21 bases in between. CDR3 loop: CASSFGGGGVGLTDTQYF. The CDR3 DNA reads TGTGCCAGCAGCTTCGGCGGCGGAGGGGTGGGGCTCACAGATACGCAGTATTTT.

This chain's CDR3 is CASSEVGLKQYF. CDR3 nucleotides: TGTGCCAGCAGTGAAGTGGGCTTGAAGCAGTACTTC. The V and J genes are TRBV2 and TRBJ2-7; unclear D gene. Germline CDR1 is SNHLY and CDR2 is FYNNEI. This CDR3 is built from 12 residues. V gave up 1 base and J gave up 8 bases, with 9 bases separating them. Together with reference TRBV2 and TRBJ2-7, the CDR3 gives the full variable domain: EPEVTQTPSHQVTQMGQEVILRCVPISNHLYFYWYRQILGQKVEFLVSFYNNEISEKSEIFDDQFSVERPDGSNFTLKIRSTKLEDSAMYFCASSEVGLKQYFGPGTRLTVT.

The chain links TRBV2 to TRBJ1-1, with D tentatively TRBD1 (5 bases). V lost 5 bases and J 1 base, leaving 8 bases between the germline ends. The germline V gene has CDR1 SNHLY and CDR2 FYNNEI. CDR3 length equals 13 residues. CDR3: CASSIDRNTEAFF. The CDR3 DNA is TGTGCCAGCAGTATTGACAGGAACACTGAAGCTTTCTTT.

This sequence joins TRBV5-4 and TRBJ2-7; TRBD1 aligns across 7 bases. V was pared by 4 bases and J by 0 bases, with 7 bases of the junction left unmatched. There are 15 residues in the CDR3. The germline V gene encodes CDR1 SGHNT and CDR2 YYREEE (reference sequence). The CDR3 sequence is CASSLGTAYSYEQYF. In DNA, the CDR3 is TGTGCCAGCAGCCTCGGGACAGCGTACTCCTACGAGCAGTACTTC.

The chain recombines TRBV18 with TRBJ2-5; D is possibly TRBD1 (6 bases). CDR3 length equals 15 residues. Trimming cost V 4 bases and J 0 bases, with 12 bases left between them. Germline V gene data show CDR1 as KGHSH and CDR2 as LQKENI. CDR3 sequence: CASSLQGWYQETQYF. The CDR3 DNA is TGTGCCAGCTCACTACAGGGCTGGTACCAAGAGACCCAGTACTTC.

This chain links TRBV28 with TRBJ1-5; 9 bases match TRBD1. CDR1 and CDR2 from the germline V gene are MDHEN and SYDVKM. The CDR3 consists of 16 residues. J lost 6 bases, V lost 7 bases, and 13 bases had no gene match. The CDR3 sequence: CASTRGGTGNGQPQHF. CDR3 DNA sequence: TGTGCCAGCACCCGTGGGGGGACAGGGAACGGTCAGCCCCAGCATTTT.